The sequence of this T cell receptor (beta chain) was determined in a study of T cells after yellow fever vaccination. Regarding the study as a whole: At approximately 96% for CD4 and just over 85% for CD8, most primary-vaccination clones showed up again after the booster.

Regarding this clonotype: Its target is unknown.

TCRdb passed the 5' RACE reads through MiXCR, listing each CDR3 protein once. This table holds 500,000 to 700,000 distinct CDR3 sequences, over 15% found once. The V and J ends lost 4 bases and 2 bases respectively, with 13 bases between them. The CDR3 is made up of 14 amino acids. Germline CDR1 and CDR2: SGHDT and YYEEEE. Sequences were derived from PBMCs, sampled 15 days after the yellow fever booster vaccination. This TCR derives from a man aged 30 to 39 who received the YFV17D yellow fever vaccine. The rearrangement links TRBV5-6 to TRBJ2-7, with no clear D. The CDR3 is CASSLPGRTYEQYF. The CDR3 DNA sequence: TGTGCCAGCAGCCTCCCGGGCCGAACCTACGAGCAGTACTTC.